This TCR beta chain was recovered during a study of T cell clones after liver transplantation. In the study overall: Immunosuppression withdrawal was tried within 2 years after liver transplantation in this trial. Whole-study findings and limits: A larger donor-reactive than third-party decline suggested partial antigen-specific deletion.

V lost 4 bases, J lost 0 bases, and 7 bases stayed unmatched. The CDR3 is 16 residues long. Germline CDR1 LNHNV, CDR2 YYDKDF (reference sequence). Produced via immunoSEQ multiplex PCR; TCRdb's table is partial and in-frame only. Here the sample spans 45,000 to 60,000 clones, about 71% being singletons. Remarks on this clone: Antigen specificity is unknown.

Source: CD4+ T cells from blood, taken at the roughly 16-month timepoint. The chain recombines TRBV15 with TRBJ2-3; 7 nucleotides agree with TRBD1. This TCR was sampled from a human patient who received a liver transplant. Some T cells may have originated in the graft donor. Here the CDR3 DNA reads TGTGCCACCAGCACCCACGGGACAGTAAGCACAGATACGCAGTATTTT. Residues: CATSTHGTVSTDTQYF.